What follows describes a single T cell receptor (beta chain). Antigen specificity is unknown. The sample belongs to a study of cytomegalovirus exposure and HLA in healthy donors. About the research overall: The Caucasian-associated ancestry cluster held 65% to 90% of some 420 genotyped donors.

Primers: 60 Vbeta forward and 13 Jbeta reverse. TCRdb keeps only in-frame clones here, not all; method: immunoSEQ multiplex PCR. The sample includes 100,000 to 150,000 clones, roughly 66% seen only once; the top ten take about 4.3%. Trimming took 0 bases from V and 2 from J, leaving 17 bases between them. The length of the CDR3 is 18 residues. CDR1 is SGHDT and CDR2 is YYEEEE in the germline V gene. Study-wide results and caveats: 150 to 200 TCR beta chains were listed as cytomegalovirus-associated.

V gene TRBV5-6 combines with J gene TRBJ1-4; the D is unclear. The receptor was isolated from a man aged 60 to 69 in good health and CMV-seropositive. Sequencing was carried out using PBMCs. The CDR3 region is CASSLDSIPFGTNEKLFF. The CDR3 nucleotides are TGTGCCAGCAGCTTGGACAGCATACCTTTTGGGACTAATGAAAAACTGTTTTTT.